These 19 T cell receptor beta chains were all obtained from the same sample, sequenced in a study of T cells in Graves' hyperthyroidism and ophthalmopathy. TCR beta CDR3 region amplification was performed from RNA transcripts. Using the HTBI primer set, a first-round RT-PCR was run on the TCR CDR3. Each CDR3 protein is one row after TCRdb ran MiXCR on the multiplex PCR reads. The sample carries hundreds of thousands of distinct CDR3 sequences, roughly 13% recorded once. Sequenced: blood. These receptors all stem from a woman in her twenties or thirties with Graves' hyperthyroidism that later progressed to Graves' ophthalmopathy.

This clonotype occurred many times. V is TRBV7-3 and J is TRBJ1-1; 7 bases are a match to TRBD1. Germline CDR1 and CDR2: SGHTA and FQGTGA. Unmatched junction bases numbered 17, after V lost 5 bases and J lost 2 bases. The CDR3 is 18 residues long. CDR3 in amino acids: CASSPRGLGGVGNTEAFF. The CDR3 DNA reads as TGTGCCAGCAGCCCAAGAGGGCTAGGGGGCGTGGGAAACACTGAAGCTTTCTTT.

This clonotype was found many times. The rearrangement joins TRBV6-1 to TRBJ1-1; no clear D. V gave up 5 bases and J gave up 4 bases, with 11 bases separating them. The CDR3 is 13 residues long. Germline V gene data show CDR1 as MNHNS and CDR2 as SASEGT. The CDR3 sequence is CASSLELGTEAFF. The CDR3 nucleotides are TGTGCCAGCAGTTTAGAATTGGGCACTGAAGCTTTCTTT.

V and J are TRBV6-1 and TRBJ1-1; a possible D gene is TRBD1 (5 bases). The CDR3 is 13 residues long. CDR1 and CDR2 (germline): MNHNS, SASEGT. V lost 11 bases, J lost 5 bases, and 18 bases lay in between. The CDR3 nucleotides are TGTGCCCTAGGAGGGGTAGGATGGACTGAAGCTTTCTTT. Translation gives CALGGVGWTEAFF.

This clonotype was seen a few times. This may be a read error, as it is one base from a much larger clone. This chain uses TRBV11-2 with TRBJ1-1, with TRBD1 as a possible D gene (5 bases). Germline loops: CDR1 SGHAT, CDR2 FQNNGV. CDR3 length: 13 residues. The ends were cut back, 2 bases at V and 7 bases at J, with 11 bases in the middle. The CDR3 sequence is CASSLPSGVEAFF. As DNA, the CDR3 is TGTGCCAGCAGCTTACCGTCGGGGGTTGAAGCTTTCTTT.

This clonotype was seen more than once but under ten times. The chain carries TRBV5-1 and TRBJ2-7; 7 nucleotides align to TRBD2. From germline, CDR1 is SGHRS and CDR2 YFSETQ. V lost 0 bases and J lost 2; bases outside the gene matches: 5. This CDR3 contains 15 residues. The CDR3 protein is CASSLVSGFTYEQYF. CDR3 sequence (DNA): TGCGCCAGCAGCTTGGTTAGCGGGTTTACCTACGAGCAGTACTTC. The entire variable domain, with the rest obtained from reference TRBV5-1 and TRBJ2-7, is as follows: KAGVTQTPRYLIKTRGQQVTLSCSPISGHRSVSWYQQTPGQGLQFLFEYFSETQRNKGNFPGRFSGRQFSNSRSEMNVSTLELGDSALYLCASSLVSGFTYEQYFGPGTRLTVT.

This clonotype occurred many times. CDR3 coding DNA: TGCAGTGCTAGGGACAGGAAACTTTATAGCAATCAGCCCCAGCATTTT. Residues: CSARDRKLYSNQPQHF. The chain couples TRBV20-1 to TRBJ1-5; 7 bases line up with TRBD1. Losses at the gene ends were 3 bases for V and 0 bases for J; bases not matched to a gene: 8. Per germline, CDR1 DFQATT and CDR2 SNEGSKA (reference sequence). The CDR3 runs to 16 residues.

V and J are TRBV20-1 and TRBJ2-3; TRBD2 aligns across 8 bases. The CDR3 runs 16 residues. Losses at the gene ends were 0 bases for V and 3 bases for J; bases not matched to a gene: 8. The germline CDR1 and CDR2 sequences are DFQATT and SNEGSKA (reference sequence). The CDR3 DNA reads TGCAGTGCTAGAGATCAGGCGGGAGGTTTAACAGATACGCAGTATTTT. Translating it yields CSARDQAGGLTDTQYF.

This clonotype came up many times. The gene calls are TRBV19 and TRBJ2-7, with D possibly matching TRBD2 (6 bases). CDR1 is LNHDA and CDR2 is SQIVND in the germline V gene (reference sequence). CDR3 size: 13 residues. V was clipped by 8 bases and J by 0 bases, with 11 bases between them. The CDR3 sequence is CASGAGISYEQYF. The CDR3 bases are TGTGCCAGTGGGGCGGGGATCTCCTACGAGCAGTACTTC.

This clonotype turned up a few times. The chain uses TRBV19 and TRBJ1-5, with TRBD1 matching 7 bases. In germline, CDR1 is LNHDA, CDR2 SQIVND (reference sequence). V shed 5 bases and J 5 bases; nucleotides not matched to a gene: 9. The CDR3 contains 15 residues. The CDR3 nucleotides read TGTGCCAGTAGTCGGGCGGCAGGGGGGGATCAGCCCCAGCATTTT. This translates into CASSRAAGGDQPQHF.

Only a few counts were recorded for this clonotype. The rearrangement uses TRBV25-1 and TRBJ1-1; 8 bases map to TRBD1. CDR1 MGHDK and CDR2 SYGVNS come from the germline V gene. The CDR3 spans 13 residues. After removal of 7 bases from V and 3 bases from J, the junction contained 4 bases not matched to a gene. In DNA, the CDR3 is TGTGCCAGCACCTTGACAGGGGACACTGAAGCTTTCTTT. It translates to CASTLTGDTEAFF.

This clonotype has a count of ten or more. The CDR3, as DNA: TGTGCTAGTGGTTTGGTACTCTCTCGGACAGGGGGCTACGAGCAGTACTTC. It is translated as CASGLVLSRTGGYEQYF. The rearrangement uses TRBV12-5 and TRBJ2-7, with TRBD1 identical over 10 bases. CDR1 and CDR2 (germline): LGHNT, FRNRAP. This CDR3 is built from 17 residues. Trimming at V came to 0 bases and at J to 3 bases, leaving 8 bases not matched to a gene.

This clonotype appeared many times. The V gene is TRBV9, the J gene TRBJ1-4; unclear D gene. Trimming pared 0 bases from V and 7 bases from J, leaving 13 bases between. Germline V gene sequence: CDR1 SGDLS, CDR2 YYNGEE. There are 15 residues in the CDR3. CDR3 sequence reads: CASSVEEGGGEKLFF. CDR3 coding DNA: TGTGCCAGCAGCGTAGAGGAGGGAGGCGGTGAAAAACTGTTTTTT.

Here the CDR3 DNA reads TGCGCCAGCAGCTTGACAGCTGGCGGCGGCTACGAGCAGTACTTC. Translation gives CASSLTAGGGYEQYF. This chain joins TRBV5-1 and TRBJ2-7; D is unresolved. Trimming shortened V by 1 base and J by 3 bases, and 14 bases separated the two germline ends. Germline V gene data show CDR1 as SGHRS and CDR2 as YFSETQ. The CDR3 is made up of 15 amino acids.

This clonotype was detected ten times or more. The chain carries TRBV7-2 and TRBJ2-7; D gene unclear. Germline assignment: CDR1 SGHTA and CDR2 FQGNSA. The CDR3 spans 14 residues. V was trimmed by 5 bases and J by 2 bases, leaving 13 bases between them. The DNA for the CDR3 is TGTGCCAGCAGCCATAGGACCGCTGCCTACGAGCAGTACTTC. Translated, it gives CASSHRTAAYEQYF.

This clonotype was counted between two and nine times. This chain joins TRBV19 and TRBJ1-2, with a tentative D call TRBD1 (6 bases). V was pared by 3 bases and J by 8 bases, with 10 bases between. CDR3 length: 12 amino acids. Germline V gene lookup returns CDR1 LNHDA and CDR2 SQIVND (reference sequence). For the CDR3, the DNA is TGTGCCAGTAGTATTTCAGGGGTCGGCTACACCTTC. The encoded protein is CASSISGVGYTF.

This clonotype was found a few times. The chain recombines TRBV7-2 with TRBJ2-2; 7 bases map to TRBD1. This CDR3 region has 15 residues. Germline V CDR1 and CDR2: SGHTA, FQGNSA. The V and J ends lost 2 bases and 5 bases, in that order; junction bases with no gene match: 5. The CDR3 region has the DNA TGTGCCAGCAGCTTAAGACAGGGAGAAACCGGGGAGCTGTTTTTT. It encodes CASSLRQGETGELFF.

This chain links TRBV20-1 with TRBJ2-4; 7 bases match TRBD1. Per the germline V gene, CDR1 is DFQATT and CDR2 is SNEGSKA (reference sequence). The CDR3 has 12 amino acids. V shed 3 bases and J 7 bases; nucleotides not matched to a gene: 3. CDR3 region: CSARTGHNIQYF. The CDR3 coding sequence is TGCAGTGCTAGGACAGGGCACAACATTCAGTACTTC.

This clonotype was seen many times. The chain has TRBV19 and TRBJ2-7, with 9 nucleotides matching TRBD1. Looked up from germline, CDR1 is LNHDA and CDR2 is SQIVND (reference sequence). V lost 5 bases, J lost 4 bases, and 9 bases stayed unmatched. The CDR3 has 15 amino acids. CDR3 in amino acids: CASSPGTGFLYEQYF. CDR3 in DNA: TGTGCCAGTAGTCCTGGGACAGGGTTCTTGTACGAGCAGTACTTC.

This clonotype has ten or more counts. V usage is TRBV20-1 and J usage is TRBJ2-5; TRBD1 is a possible D gene (5 bases). This CDR3 is 14 amino acids long. Looked up from germline, CDR1 is DFQATT and CDR2 is SNEGSKA (reference sequence). The V gene lost 6 bases and the J gene lost 4 bases, with 18 bases spanning the gap. CDR3 amino acids: CSARRQGGRETQYF. The CDR3, as DNA: TGCAGTGCCCGCCGGCAGGGCGGCCGAGAGACCCAGTACTTC.